This is a list of T cell receptor beta chains from one sample in a study of blood T cell repertoires in COVID-19. Some clones are missing from TCRdb's copy, which holds only in-frame ones; the method was immunoSEQ multiplex PCR. The sample records 330,000 or so clones, over 85% being singletons. Sequencing was done on a sample of peripheral blood. The receptors shown here come from a woman aged 60-75 years with COVID-19, enrolled during active disease. CDR3s include the opening cysteine and the closing phenylalanine or tryptophan. The D gene is left open where the match is weak. Clone size is not always given. Where it is, it says once, few, many or a class for expanded clones.

cdr3_nt cdr3_aa d_call j_call clone_size v_call
TGCGCCAGCAGCTTGGCCGAGACAGGTGAAGCTTTCTTT CASSLAETGEAFF NA TRBJ1-1 NA TRBV5-1
TGCGCCAGCAGCCCGGGGATGGGGGACTGGTTTGGAAACACCATATATTTT CASSPGMGDWFGNTIYF NA TRBJ1-3 few TRBV5-1
TGTGCCAGCAGCCGGGGGATTATTGAGCAGTTCTTC CASSRGIIEQFF NA TRBJ2-1 once TRBV12-3/TRBV12-4
TGTGCCAGCAGCAACGGGACAGTCTCTGGAAACACCATATATTTT CASSNGTVSGNTIYF TRBD1 TRBJ1-3 NA TRBV7-2
TGTGCCAGCAGTCCCGCAAACAGGGGGCGGGGAGGCTACACCTTC CASSPANRGRGGYTF TRBD1 TRBJ1-2 NA TRBV27
TGTGCCAGCTCACCTCTGGACAGGTCGCGGAATGAGCAGTTCTTC CASSPLDRSRNEQFF TRBD1 TRBJ2-1 once TRBV18
TGCAGCGTTGGAAAGACAGGGGATAACTATGGCTACACCTTC CSVGKTGDNYGYTF TRBD1 TRBJ1-2 NA TRBV29-1
TGTGCCAGCAGTTACGGTAGATTGAACACTGAAGCTTTCTTT CASSYGRLNTEAFF NA TRBJ1-1 NA TRBV27
TGTGCCAGCAAACCAGACGGAGCCCCTAATGAAAAACTGTTTTTT CASKPDGAPNEKLFF NA TRBJ1-4 NA TRBV2
TGTGCCAGTACATTCCAGGGAGGCACTGAAGCTTTCTTT CASTFQGGTEAFF NA TRBJ1-1 NA TRBV6-5
TGTGCCAGCTCACCGGGACAGGGGGGGACTGAAGCTTTCTTT CASSPGQGGTEAFF TRBD1 TRBJ1-1 NA TRBV18
TGTGCCAGCAGCTTGGGAGGACAGATCGCAACTAATGAAAAACTGTTTTTT CASSLGGQIATNEKLFF NA TRBJ1-4 once TRBV5-4
TGTGCCAGTATATCGATGACAGGGGGTCAGCCCCAGCATTTT CASISMTGGQPQHF TRBD1 TRBJ1-5 NA TRBV19
TGTGCCAGCAGTCGGACAGCAACTAATGAAAAACTGTTTTTT CASSRTATNEKLFF NA TRBJ1-4 NA TRBV6-5
TGTGCCAGCAGTTATAGGCCGGGTAACGAAAAACTGTTTTTT CASSYRPGNEKLFF NA TRBJ1-4 NA TRBV6-5
TGTGCCAGTAGTATACAGTATAGCAATCAGCCCCAGCATTTT CASSIQYSNQPQHF NA TRBJ1-5 NA TRBV19
TGTGCCAGCAGTTACGGGGGGGTTTACACCTTC CASSYGGVYTF NA TRBJ1-2 NA TRBV6-6
TGTGCCAGCAGCTTGAGGGGCGTCGGGGAGCTGTTTTTT CASSLRGVGELFF NA TRBJ2-2 NA TRBV5-6
TGTGCCAGCAGCTCGGGACTGAACTATGGCTACACCTTC CASSSGLNYGYTF NA TRBJ1-2 few TRBV11-2
TGTGCCAGCAGCGCGGGGGGCGGAGGAAACACCATATATTTT CASSAGGGGNTIYF NA TRBJ1-3 NA TRBV7-3
TGTGCCAGCAGGCCTGACAGGGCGCAAGAGACCCAGTACTTC CASRPDRAQETQYF TRBD1 TRBJ2-5 NA TRBV5-4
TGTGCCAGCCGAGACCGGGACAGGCCATCGGAGACCCAGTACTTC CASRDRDRPSETQYF TRBD1 TRBJ2-5 NA TRBV2
TGTGCCAGCAGTTACGCCGGGCAGGGGGCCTACGAGCAGTACTTC CASSYAGQGAYEQYF TRBD1 TRBJ2-7 once TRBV6-5
TGCGCCAGCAGCTTGGCAGGGCATGGCTACACCTTC CASSLAGHGYTF NA TRBJ1-2 NA TRBV5-1
TGTGCCAGCAGCTTAGCCCGCTTAAGACTAGCGGGGGGGAACAACATTCAGTACTTC CASSLARLRLAGGNNIQYF TRBD2 TRBJ2-4 NA TRBV7-2
TGTGCCAGCAGCGTACGGCCACAGGGGAGCCCCCCTGGAAACACCATATATTTT CASSVRPQGSPPGNTIYF TRBD1 TRBJ1-3 once TRBV9
TGTGCCAGCAGTGATTACGGGGATTATTCACCCCTCCACTTT CASSDYGDYSPLHF NA TRBJ1-6 NA TRBV25-1
TGTGCCAGAAAACGCGGAAATCAGCCCCAGCATTTT CARKRGNQPQHF NA TRBJ1-5 NA TRBV3-1/TRBV3-2
TGCGCCAGCAGCCCAACTTCAGGGGGCCTGGGCTACACCTTC CASSPTSGGLGYTF TRBD1 TRBJ1-2 NA TRBV5-1